This T cell receptor (beta chain) emerged from a study of shared clonotypes between healthy human individuals. Study findings and constraints: Some naive CD4 clonotypes, roughly 4.5%, turned up in common across several donors.

CDR1 is MNHEY, CDR2 SMNVEV, per germline (reference sequence). The V end lost 3 bases, the J end lost 7 bases, and 13 bases lay between the germline ends. The CDR3 length is 14 residues. Produced via immunoSEQ multiplex PCR; TCRdb's table is partial and in-frame only. The table records millions of clones, 93% of them present only once. As defined, naive CD8 cells were CD45RO-negative and positively selected for CCR7, with terminally differentiated effector memory CD45RA+ cells excluded. Donation came from healthy HIV-negative adults that had no recent acute infections or vaccinations. Concerning this clone itself: The antigen is not known.

This clonotype was sampled from a man in his late teens or twenties in good health. Some clones in this sample may be carry-over from other donors' samples. The gene calls are TRBV27 and TRBJ2-1, with D unresolved. Sequencing was performed on naive CD8+ T cells from PBMCs. The CDR3 DNA reads TGTGCCAGCAGTTTTGTAGCCTCCATGAATGAGCAGTTCTTC. Amino acid sequence: CASSFVASMNEQFF.